The clone carrying this TCR beta chain was counted once. The data derive from a study of CD8 T cells in Susac syndrome. After extraction with the RNeasy kit, about 0.45 to 1 ug of the RNA was reverse transcribed using random hexamers. Amplification of the TCR beta CDR3 was carried out by immunoSEQ multiplex PCR, which spanned a total of 54 Vbeta and 13 Jbeta segments. TCRdb re-called the immunoSEQ multiplex PCR reads with MiXCR, one entry per CDR3 protein. Altogether hundreds of thousands of distinct CDR3 sequences are present, around 85% being singletons, with the ten largest covering about 0.12%. V was cut by 4 bases and J by 0 bases, with 13 bases left in between. Germline loops: CDR1 DFQATT, CDR2 SNEGSKA (reference sequence). This CDR3 contains 14 residues. The T cells that were sequenced for TCR beta were CD8+ and CD4+ cells from blood. TEMRA cells were FACS-enriched, with CD8+ and CD4+ T cells isolated negatively.

The chain is built from TRBV20-1 and TRBJ2-7; TRBD1 might be the D (6 bases). The TCR sequence derives from a human donor with multiple sclerosis. Sequenced material: CD8+ T cells from PBMCs. The CDR3 here is CSATTGTSSYEQYF. The CDR3 region has the DNA TGCAGTGCTACAACCGGGACAAGCTCCTACGAGCAGTACTTC.